The 10 T cell receptor beta chains below were found in one sample sequenced in a study of T cells after posttransplantation cyclophosphamide. Profiling relied on immunoSEQ multiplex PCR, and the TCRdb table lists in-frame clones only, not all of them. This table holds about 6,500 clones, around 67% found once. Cyclophosphamide on days +3 and +4 followed busulfan-fludarabine conditioning and a marrow graft. The sample in question was PBMCs, obtained around 1,400 days after allogeneic stem cell transplant with posttransplant cyclophosphamide. The receptors were sampled from a male patient between 25 and 40 years old who received an allogeneic stem cell transplant from a related donor, was CMV-positive, and had acute GVHD only. T cells may partly derive from the graft donor.

The chain combines TRBV2 with TRBJ1-5; a possible D gene is TRBD1 (5 bases). Trimming removed 3 bases from V and 7 bases from J, with 10 bases in between. The CDR3 is 13 residues long. The V gene's germline CDR1 is SNHLY and CDR2 FYNNEI. The CDR3 is CASSDQGYQPQHF. The CDR3 DNA follows: TGTGCCAGCAGTGACCAGGGATACCAGCCCCAGCATTTT.

The CDR3 nucleotides are TGCGCCAGCAGCCAAGTAAATCTCCGAGGGGAAAAACTGTTTTTT. Translating it yields CASSQVNLRGEKLFF. The chain carries TRBV4-3 and TRBJ1-4; no reliable D call. This CDR3 has 15 amino acids. Germline V gene sequence: CDR1 LGHNA, CDR2 YSLEER. The V end lost 1 base, the J end lost 8 bases, and 14 bases lay between the germline ends.

This chain joins TRBV4-2 and TRBJ2-4, with D possibly being TRBD1 (5 bases). CDR1 is LGHNA and CDR2 is YNFKEQ in the germline V gene. V was shortened by 0 bases and J by 2 bases, with 11 bases between the two germline ends. The CDR3 runs to 16 residues. CDR3 DNA sequence: TGTGCCAGCAGCCAAGATGGGCAGGGCACCAAAAACATTCAGTACTTC. As protein: CASSQDGQGTKNIQYF.

This chain links TRBV9 with TRBJ2-3; 12 positions agree with TRBD2. This CDR3 contains 17 residues. Unmatched junction bases numbered 9, after V lost 3 bases and J lost 4 bases. CDR1 is SGDLS and CDR2 is YYNGEE in the germline V gene. The CDR3 DNA reads as TGTGCCAGCAGCGACTCTCGGACTAGCGGGGCTTCAGATACGCAGTATTTT. This encodes CASSDSRTSGASDTQYF.

This chain joins TRBV19 and TRBJ2-1; 7 nucleotides align to TRBD2. The V segment lost 7 bases and the J segment 4 bases; nucleotides outside the gene matches: 4. Germline loops: CDR1 LNHDA, CDR2 SQIVND (reference sequence). This CDR3 region has 13 residues. In DNA form, the CDR3 reads TGTGCCAGTAAAGGCGGGGGATACAATGAGCAGTTCTTC. Residues: CASKGGGYNEQFF.

J is TRBJ2-7 and V is TRBV5-1; D is possibly TRBD1 (7 bases). The V gene's germline CDR1 is SGHRS and CDR2 YFSETQ. V shed 3 bases and J shed 2 bases, with 15 bases lying between them. The CDR3 has 15 amino acids. DNA for the CDR3: TGCGCCAGCAGCTGGGGGGACAGTTTTACCTACGAGCAGTACTTC. Residues: CASSWGDSFTYEQYF.

The rearrangement joins TRBV9 to TRBJ2-1; maybe TRBD2 (5 bases). The CDR3 totals 16 residues. Trimming shortened V by 0 bases and J by 0 bases, and 10 bases separated the two germline ends. Germline values: CDR1 SGDLS, CDR2 YYNGEE. CDR3 sequence: CASSVDQAASYNEQFF. CDR3 DNA: TGTGCCAGCAGCGTAGATCAAGCGGCCTCCTACAATGAGCAGTTCTTC.

This clone has a single count. The chain has TRBV5-5 and TRBJ2-7; TRBD1 agrees at 7 bases. The junction had 7 bases not matched to a gene; V was cut back by 4 bases and J by 3 bases. The germline V gene has CDR1 SGHKS and CDR2 YYEKEE (reference sequence). The CDR3 consists of 14 residues. This CDR3 reads CASSDRGQFYEQYF. CDR3 nucleotides: TGTGCCAGCAGCGACCGGGGACAGTTCTACGAGCAGTACTTC. The whole variable domain, remainder taken from reference TRBV5-5 and TRBJ2-7, is DAGVTQSPTHLIKTRGQQVTLRCSPISGHKSVSWYQQVLGQGPQFIFQYYEKEERGRGNFPDRFSARQFPNYSSELNVNALLLGDSALYLCASSDRGQFYEQYFGPGTRLTVT.

The table lists this clone with a few counts. This chain's CDR3 is CASSYLGSDGYTF. CDR3 nucleotides: TGTGCCAGCAGCTACCTGGGGAGCGATGGCTACACCTTC. This chain joins TRBV27 and TRBJ1-2; D not resolved. Germline CDR1 is MNHEY and CDR2 is SMNVEV (reference sequence). The ends were cut back, 6 bases at V and 6 bases at J, with 14 bases in the middle. The CDR3 loop spans 13 amino acids.

The chain couples TRBV7-6 to TRBJ2-7; 11 positions match TRBD1. The CDR3 loop spans 16 amino acids. Germline V gene sequence: CDR1 SGHVS, CDR2 FNYEAQ. The J segment lost 4 bases and the V segment lost 2 bases, leaving 7 bases of the junction unmatched. CDR3 sequence: CASSLSRDRGGYEQYF. For the CDR3, the DNA is TGTGCCAGCAGCTTAAGCCGGGACAGGGGGGGTTACGAGCAGTACTTC. The whole variable domain, filled in from reference TRBV7-6 and TRBJ2-7, reads GAGVSQSPRYKVTKRGQDVALRCDPISGHVSLYWYRQALGQGPEFLTYFNYEAQQDKSGLPNDRFSAERPEGSISTLTIQRTEQRDSAMYRCASSLSRDRGGYEQYFGPGTRLTVT.